Shown below are 9 T cell receptor beta chains from a single sample sequenced in a study of cytomegalovirus exposure and HLA in healthy donors. PCR amplification relied on 60 Vbeta primers (plus 13 Jbeta primers). Libraries were prepared by immunoSEQ multiplex PCR; TCRdb keeps only in-frame clonotypes and omits some of them. The sample records under 200,000 clones, 70% to 80% being singletons. Source material: PBMCs. Every receptor here comes from a man aged 45-65 years in good health and CMV-seropositive.

V usage is TRBV2 and J usage is TRBJ1-2; D may be TRBD1 (6 bases). Trimming shortened V by 1 base and J by 4 bases, and 13 bases separated the two germline ends. The germline V gene has CDR1 SNHLY and CDR2 FYNNEI. This CDR3 is 15 amino acids long. Here the CDR3 reads CASSEGTGTFYGYTF. CDR3 coding DNA: TGTGCCAGCAGTGAAGGAACAGGGACCTTCTATGGCTACACCTTC. Complete variable domain (other parts from reference TRBV2 and TRBJ1-2): EPEVTQTPSHQVTQMGQEVILRCVPISNHLYFYWYRQILGQKVEFLVSFYNNEISEKSEIFDDQFSVERPDGSNFTLKIRSTKLEDSAMYFCASSEGTGTFYGYTFGSGTRLTVV.

The chain carries TRBV19 and TRBJ1-2; 8 nucleotides match TRBD1. The CDR3 consists of 12 residues. Trimming removed 4 bases from V and 8 bases from J; junction bases left unmatched: 3. Germline CDR1 is LNHDA and CDR2 is SQIVND (reference sequence). The DNA for the CDR3 is TGTGCCAGTAGTACCAGGGGGCGCGGCTACACCTTC. It translates to CASSTRGRGYTF.

This chain connects TRBV10-1 to TRBJ2-6, with D perhaps TRBD1 (6 bases). The V and J ends lost 4 bases and 2 bases respectively, with 9 bases between them. The CDR3 covers 15 residues. Germline values: CDR1 WNHNN, CDR2 SYGVQD (reference sequence). CDR3 amino acids: CASSGGGTGANVLTF. The CDR3 coding sequence is TGCGCCAGCAGTGGAGGGGGAACTGGGGCCAACGTCCTGACTTTC.

The chain links TRBV25-1 to TRBJ1-6; D is perhaps TRBD1 (5 bases). The V end was cut by 6 bases, the J end by 0 bases, with 12 bases between. From germline, CDR1 is MGHDK and CDR2 SYGVNS. The CDR3 runs 16 residues. The chain's CDR3 is CASRAGHVSYNSPLHF. The DNA for the CDR3 is TGTGCCAGCAGGGCCGGACACGTCTCCTATAATTCACCCCTCCACTTT.

This sequence joins TRBV4-2 and TRBJ1-6, with unresolved D. Germline assignment: CDR1 LGHNA and CDR2 YNFKEQ. The CDR3 consists of 19 residues. V shed 4 bases and J shed 0 bases, with 19 bases lying between them. This CDR3 reads CASSPSLVSRSSYNSPLHF. For the CDR3, the DNA is TGTGCCAGCAGCCCCTCTCTGGTTTCGCGGAGCTCCTATAATTCACCCCTCCACTTT.

The genes are TRBV5-6 and TRBJ1-1; D is unclear. There are 11 residues in the CDR3. The germline CDR1 and CDR2 sequences are SGHDT and YYEEEE. V lost 0 bases to trimming and J lost 8 bases, with 5 bases between them. DNA for the CDR3: TGTGCCAGCAGCTTGGCCACAGAAGCTTTCTTT. Its translation: CASSLATEAFF.

The rearrangement uses TRBV7-2 and TRBJ2-1, with 11 bases matching TRBD2. The CDR3 is made up of 17 amino acids. The germline V gene has CDR1 SGHTA and CDR2 FQGNSA. Trimming removed 1 base from V and 4 bases from J; junction bases left unmatched: 6. CDR3: CASSLGLLAGGYNEQFF. CDR3 in DNA: TGTGCCAGCAGCTTAGGTCTCCTAGCGGGGGGTTACAATGAGCAGTTCTTC.

The chain combines TRBV19 with TRBJ1-2; D remains unclear. With 11 bases removed from V and 4 bases from J, the gap between germline ends came to 11 bases. There are 11 residues in the CDR3. Germline CDR1 is LNHDA and CDR2 is SQIVND (reference sequence). Written as DNA, the CDR3 is TGTGCCGCCAAGGAGGGCTATGGCTACACCTTC. It specifies CAAKEGYGYTF.

V usage is TRBV18 and J usage is TRBJ2-7; the match to TRBD1 covers 8 bases. This CDR3 contains 16 residues. Unmatched junction bases numbered 11, after V lost 5 bases and J lost 2 bases. In germline, CDR1 is KGHSH, CDR2 LQKENI. For the CDR3, the DNA is TGTGCCAGCTCAGAAATTCCGGGACAGGAGGCCTACGAGCAGTACTTC. Translated, it gives CASSEIPGQEAYEQYF.